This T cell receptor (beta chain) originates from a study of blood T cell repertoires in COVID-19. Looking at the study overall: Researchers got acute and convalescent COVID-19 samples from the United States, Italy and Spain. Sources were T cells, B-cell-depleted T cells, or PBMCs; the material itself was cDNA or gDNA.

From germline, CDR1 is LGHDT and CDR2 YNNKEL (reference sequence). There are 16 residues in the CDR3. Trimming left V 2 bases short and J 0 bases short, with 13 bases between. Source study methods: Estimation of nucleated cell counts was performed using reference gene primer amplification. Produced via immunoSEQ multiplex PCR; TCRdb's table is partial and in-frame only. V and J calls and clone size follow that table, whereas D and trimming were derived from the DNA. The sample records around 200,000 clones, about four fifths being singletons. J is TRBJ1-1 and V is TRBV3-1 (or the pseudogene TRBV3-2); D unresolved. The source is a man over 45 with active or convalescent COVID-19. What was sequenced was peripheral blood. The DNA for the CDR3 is TGTGCCAGCAGCCAATTCGCACGGTCCATGAACACTGAAGCTTTCTTT. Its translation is CASSQFARSMNTEAFF.